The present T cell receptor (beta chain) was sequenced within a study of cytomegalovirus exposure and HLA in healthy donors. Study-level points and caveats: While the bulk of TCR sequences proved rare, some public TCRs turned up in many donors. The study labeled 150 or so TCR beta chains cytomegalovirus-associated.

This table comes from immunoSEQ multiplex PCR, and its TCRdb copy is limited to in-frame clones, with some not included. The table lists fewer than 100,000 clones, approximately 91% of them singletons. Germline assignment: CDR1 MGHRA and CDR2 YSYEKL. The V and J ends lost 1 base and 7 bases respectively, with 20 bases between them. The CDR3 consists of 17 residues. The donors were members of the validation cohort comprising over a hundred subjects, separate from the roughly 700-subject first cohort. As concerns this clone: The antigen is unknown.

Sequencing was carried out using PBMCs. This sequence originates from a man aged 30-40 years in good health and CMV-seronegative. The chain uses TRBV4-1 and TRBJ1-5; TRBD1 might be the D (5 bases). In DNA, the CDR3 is TGCGCCAGCAGCCAAGTAACTAGTCAGGGAGGCAGACAGCCCCAGCATTTT. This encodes CASSQVTSQGGRQPQHF.